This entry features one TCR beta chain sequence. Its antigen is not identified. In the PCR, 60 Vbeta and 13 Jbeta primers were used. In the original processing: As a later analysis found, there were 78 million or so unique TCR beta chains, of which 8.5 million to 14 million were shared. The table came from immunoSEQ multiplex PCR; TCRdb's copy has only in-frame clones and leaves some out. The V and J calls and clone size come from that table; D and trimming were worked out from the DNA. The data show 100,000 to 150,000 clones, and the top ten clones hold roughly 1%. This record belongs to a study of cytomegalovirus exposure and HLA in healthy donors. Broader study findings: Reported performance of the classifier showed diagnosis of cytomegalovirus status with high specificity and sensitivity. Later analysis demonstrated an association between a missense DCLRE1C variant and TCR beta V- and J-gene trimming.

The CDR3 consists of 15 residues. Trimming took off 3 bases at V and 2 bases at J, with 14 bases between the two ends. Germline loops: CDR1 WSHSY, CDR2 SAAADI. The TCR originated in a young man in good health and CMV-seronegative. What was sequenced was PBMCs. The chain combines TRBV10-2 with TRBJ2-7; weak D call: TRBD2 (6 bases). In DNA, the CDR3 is TGCGCCAGCAGTGAATTGGACTACTCCGCCTACGAGCAGTACTTC. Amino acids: CASSELDYSAYEQYF.